The 2 T cell receptor beta chains given below trace back to one sample, sequenced in a study of identical twins. TCRdb fed the 5' RACE reads into MiXCR, producing one record per CDR3 protein. Seen here are about 260,000 distinct CDR3 sequences, 5.5% to 8% observed once, and the top ten hold roughly 3.6%. These data were also filed under a second study, of yellow fever vaccine responses in identical twins.

Source material: memory (CD45RO+) T cells sorted from blood. Receptor source: a woman aged 18-29 years in good health.

This clonotype was detected only a few times. The J gene is TRBJ2-2, the V gene TRBV2; 10 nucleotides match TRBD1. Germline V gives CDR1 SNHLY, CDR2 FYNNEI. The V gene end was trimmed by 8 bases and the J gene end by 4 bases; junction bases not matched to a gene: 7. CDR3 length: 15 amino acids. The CDR3: CASVVGQGSTGELFF. The CDR3 region has the DNA TGTGCCAGCGTGGTGGGACAGGGGAGCACCGGGGAGCTGTTTTTT. The whole variable domain, filled in from reference TRBV2 and TRBJ2-2, reads EPEVTQTPSHQVTQMGQEVILRCVPISNHLYFYWYRQILGQKVEFLVSFYNNEISEKSEIFDDQFSVERPDGSNFTLKIRSTKLEDSAMYFCASVVGQGSTGELFFGEGSRLTVL.

This clonotype was detected ten times or more. This chain uses TRBV7-7 with TRBJ2-1; D perhaps matches TRBD2 (6 bases). CDR3 length: 14 residues. Germline V gives CDR1 SSHAT, CDR2 FNYEAQ (reference sequence). Trimming shortened V by 4 bases and J by 5 bases, and 12 bases separated the two germline ends. The CDR3 loop is CASSSGTSHNEQFF. In DNA form, the CDR3 reads TGTGCCAGCAGCTCCGGGACTTCTCACAATGAGCAGTTCTTC.